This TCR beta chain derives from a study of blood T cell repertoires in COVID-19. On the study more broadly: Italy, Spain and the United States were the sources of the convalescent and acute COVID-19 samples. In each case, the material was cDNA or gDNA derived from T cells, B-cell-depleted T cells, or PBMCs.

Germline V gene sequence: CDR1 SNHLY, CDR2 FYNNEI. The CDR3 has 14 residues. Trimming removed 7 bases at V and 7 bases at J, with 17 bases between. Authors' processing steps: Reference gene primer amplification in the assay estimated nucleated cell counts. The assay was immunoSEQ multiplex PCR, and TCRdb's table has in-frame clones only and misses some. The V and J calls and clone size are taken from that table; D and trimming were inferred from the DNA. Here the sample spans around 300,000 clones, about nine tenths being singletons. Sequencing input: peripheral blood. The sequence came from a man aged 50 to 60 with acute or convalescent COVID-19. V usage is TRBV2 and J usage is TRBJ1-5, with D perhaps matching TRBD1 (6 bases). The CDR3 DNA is TGTGCCAGCAATCCAGGGATTCAGGGGCAGCCCCAGCATTTT. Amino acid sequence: CASNPGIQGQPQHF. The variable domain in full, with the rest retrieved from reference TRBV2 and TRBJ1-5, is EPEVTQTPSHQVTQMGQEVILRCVPISNHLYFYWYRQILGQKVEFLVSFYNNEISEKSEIFDDQFSVERPDGSNFTLKIRSTKLEDSAMYFCASNPGIQGQPQHFGDGTRLSIL.